A selection of T cell receptor beta chains follows, all from one sample in a study of blood T cells in healthy people across ages. TCRdb ran MiXCR on the 5' RACE reads and lists one entry per CDR3 protein. The table has over 500,000 distinct CDR3 sequences, approximately 52% seen once. The sequencing sample was made of blood. Receptors were obtained from a woman aged 80 or older in good health. CDR3s include the opening cysteine and the closing phenylalanine or tryptophan. The D gene is left open where the match is weak. The size entry is marked missing in some rows and otherwise reads once, few, many or a size class.

TRBV9	NA	TRBJ2-5	TRBD2	TGTGCCAGCAGCCCCTCCGGACTAGCGGGGGGAGAGACCCAGTACTTC	CASSPSGLAGGETQYF
TRBV7-2	NA	TRBJ2-3	NA	TGTGCCGGCAGCTTACTCTCTGATGATACGCAGTATTTT	CAGSLLSDDTQYF
TRBV5-6	NA	TRBJ2-2	TRBD2	TGTGCCAGCAGCGGGACTAGCCCCGCCGGGGAGCTGTTTTTT	CASSGTSPAGELFF
TRBV19	NA	TRBJ2-3	TRBD2	TGTGCCAGTACCCCAAAGGGCCTAGCGGGACGCTATACGCAGTATTTT	CASTPKGLAGRYTQYF
TRBV4-2	once	TRBJ2-5	TRBD2	TGTGCCAGCAGCCAAGTTTCGAGCGGGACCGGAGAGACCCAGTACTTC	CASSQVSSGTGETQYF
TRBV29-1	NA	TRBJ2-5	NA	TGCAGCGTTGAGGGACGGGCGAACCAAGAGACCCAGTACTTC	CSVEGRANQETQYF
TRBV5-1	many	TRBJ2-1	TRBD2	TGCGCCAGCAGCTTGAATCCTAGCGGGGGGTACAATGAGCAGTTCTTC	CASSLNPSGGYNEQFF
TRBV5-1	many	TRBJ1-2	TRBD1	TGCGCCAGCAGCCGGGACCCAGGGGGCCGAGGCTACACCTTC	CASSRDPGGRGYTF
TRBV11-2	NA	TRBJ2-1	NA	TGTGCCAGCAGCTTAGGTGACGGGGAATGGGATGAGCAGTTCTTC	CASSLGDGEWDEQFF
TRBV3-1	many	TRBJ2-7	TRBD2	TGTGCCAGCAGCCGGGGACTAGCGCGAGAGCAATACTCCTACGAGCAGTACTTC	CASSRGLAREQYSYEQYF